This is a list of T cell receptor beta chains from one sample in a study of cytomegalovirus exposure and HLA in healthy donors. TCRdb's table, derived via immunoSEQ multiplex PCR, lists solely in-frame clones and lacks some. The table includes about 140,000 clones, 79% detected once. The sequenced material came from PBMCs. These receptors originate from a young man in good health and CMV-seronegative. The CDR3 runs from the conserved cysteine through the conserved F or W. Each record gives: J gene, V gene, clone size, D gene, CDR3 protein, CDR3 DNA. D genes are given only for firm matches. Clone size is given for some rows only: seen once, a few or many times, or a class if the clone is expanded.

>TRBJ2-7|TRBV6-1|NA|NA
CASSEGWGGGNEQYF
TGTGCCAGCAGTGAGGGGTGGGGGGGCGGCAACGAGCAGTACTTC
>TRBJ2-7|TRBV2|NA|TRBD1
CASSRTGGDEQYF
TGTGCCAGCAGCCGGACAGGGGGCGACGAGCAGTACTTC
>TRBJ2-7|TRBV7-2|NA|TRBD1
CASSLGVGQGSYEQYF
TGTGCCAGCAGCTTAGGCGTGGGACAGGGCTCCTACGAGCAGTACTTC
>TRBJ1-2|TRBV6-4|NA|NA
CASSDVEGMRGGNYGYTF
TGTGCCAGCAGTGACGTCGAAGGGATGCGGGGAGGAAACTATGGCTACACCTTC
>TRBJ1-2|TRBV5-6|NA|NA
CASSFPRANYGYTF
TGTGCCAGCAGCTTTCCTCGGGCTAACTATGGCTACACCTTC
>TRBJ2-6|TRBV7-7|NA|NA
CASAPQTGANVLTF
TGTGCTAGCGCGCCTCAAACTGGGGCCAACGTCCTGACTTTC
>TRBJ2-3|TRBV6-4|NA|NA
CASSSELGTDTQYF
TGTGCCAGCAGTAGCGAACTAGGCACAGATACGCAGTATTTT
>TRBJ1-5|TRBV6-6|NA|NA
CASTPGGNQPQHF
TGTGCCAGCACCCCAGGGGGCAATCAGCCCCAGCATTTT
>TRBJ2-5|TRBV28|NA|NA
CASRPLPPGNQETQYF
TGTGCCAGCAGACCACTTCCCCCGGGAAACCAAGAGACCCAGTACTTC
>TRBJ2-2|TRBV11-3|NA|TRBD1
CASSPWTGANTGELFF
TGTGCCAGCAGCCCTTGGACAGGGGCGAACACCGGGGAGCTGTTTTTT
>TRBJ1-1|TRBV6-1|few|NA
CASSEASVLNTEAFF
TGTGCCAGCAGTGAAGCTTCCGTATTGAACACTGAAGCTTTCTTT
>TRBJ1-2|TRBV7-9|NA|TRBD1
CSSSTDRGRAHMGYTF
TGTTCCAGCAGCACCGACAGGGGGCGAGCCCATATGGGCTACACCTTC
>TRBJ2-3|TRBV2|NA|TRBD1
CASSAPGQGASTDTQYF
TGTGCCAGCAGTGCCCCGGGACAGGGGGCTTCCACAGATACGCAGTATTTT
>TRBJ1-1|TRBV5-1|NA|NA
CASSLALSGMGTEAFF
TGCGCCAGCAGCTTGGCCCTGTCGGGGATGGGGACTGAAGCTTTCTTT
>TRBJ2-5|TRBV7-9|NA|NA
CASSPQETQYF
TGTGCCAGCAGCCCTCAAGAGACCCAGTACTTC
>TRBJ2-3|TRBV9|NA|TRBD2
CASSVPSGATDTQYF
TGTGCCAGCAGCGTCCCTAGCGGGGCCACAGATACGCAGTATTTT
>TRBJ1-1|TRBV29-1|NA|NA
CSVAPGYTEAFF
TGCAGCGTTGCCCCGGGGTACACTGAAGCTTTCTTT
>TRBJ2-1|TRBV4-2|NA|NA
CASSPLTDYNEQFF
TGTGCCAGCAGCCCCTTGACAGACTACAATGAGCAGTTCTTC
>TRBJ1-4|TRBV5-4|NA|NA
CASSPWQGEKLFF
TGTGCCAGCAGCCCTTGGCAGGGTGAAAAACTGTTTTTT
>TRBJ1-2|TRBV11-2|NA|TRBD1
CASSSPGQGDYGYTF
TGTGCCAGCAGCTCCCCGGGACAGGGTGACTATGGCTACACCTTC